This T cell receptor (beta chain) originates from a study of shared clonotypes between healthy human individuals. On the study more broadly: The plates for each donor numbered three CD4 naive, three CD4 memory, two CD8 naive and one CD8 memory. Study-level points and caveats: In general, naive subsets displayed greater estimated richness than memory subsets did.

About this clone: Its antigen is still unknown.

Naive CD8 isolation took CD45RO-negative cells positively selected for CCR7 and excluded terminally differentiated effector memory CD45RA+ cells. The protocol was immunoSEQ multiplex PCR, while the TCRdb copy is restricted to in-frame clones and leaves out a portion. The sample shows around 2,000,000 clones, about 95% of them seen only once. Sample: naive CD8+ T cells sorted from blood. This sequence was found in a man younger than 35 in good health.

The CDR3 DNA reads TGTGCCAGCTCGGTCGAACTACGGGCTGAAGCTTTCTTT. It specifies CASSVELRAEAFF. V is TRBV6-5 and J is TRBJ1-1; D remains ambiguous. The CDR3 has 13 residues. Trimming removed 8 bases from V and 6 bases from J, with 16 bases in between. Germline lookup yields CDR1 MNHEY and CDR2 SVGAGI.